This T cell receptor beta chain was identified in a study of PD-1 blockade in classical Hodgkin lymphoma (dated by TCRdb to the early 2020s). Looking at the study overall: The study used TCR beta sequencing and CyTOF to define a peripheral blood immune signature of response to PD-1 blockade in classical Hodgkin lymphoma. Study-wide findings and limitations: Newly diagnosed patients were reported to have lower baseline TCR diversity than healthy donors, and relapsed/refractory patients were reported to have lower baseline TCR diversity still. Only a single clinical trial cohort was studied, and what caused the repertoire differences, possibly disease activity or prior therapy, remained undefined.

As for this clone: It has no known antigen specificity. There are no base qualities to consult, and no much larger clone falls within one base.

The time point label corresponds to: newly diagnosed, previously untreated cHL patient sample. As a comparison group for the relapsed/refractory trial patients, PBMCs were sequenced from patients with newly diagnosed, previously untreated classical Hodgkin lymphoma. After peripheral blood was drawn into 8 mL Vacutainer Cell Preparation Tubes, PBMCs were isolated by centrifugation and then cryopreserved. Genomic DNA was isolated using the Qiagen DNeasy kit from unsorted PBMCs as well as from negatively selected CD4+ and CD8+ fractions. Amplification of TCR beta CDR3 regions was done by immunoSEQ multiplex PCR with primers that anneal to V and J segments. Amplification bias was minimized using a synthetic immune receptor repertoire, and residual bias was removed computationally after sequencing. The original pipeline was this. Repertoire diversity was quantified as the Shannon entropy index using custom Python scripts. Unsorted, CD4+ and CD8+ repertoires were examined separately, except in combined analyses, for which CD4+ and CD8+ sequences were merged in silico. TCRdb limited this immuneACCESS table to in-frame rearrangements with V and J called. A share of clones is missing; checked studies link under half to unresolved V genes, and the rest is unexplained. V and J calls and clone size come straight from that table; D and trimming were deduced from the DNA. The sample records 25,000 to 35,000 clones, 90% to 95% of which are singletons. The ten most abundant clones make up roughly 2.5% of the sample.

The clonotype comes from a human donor with classical Hodgkin lymphoma. Sequences were obtained from peripheral blood mononuclear cells (PBMCs).

The DNA sequence reads TGTGCCAGCAGGGGGACTAGCGGGTGGACCGGGGAGCTGTTTTTT. Its translation is CASRGTSGWTGELFF. Recombination linked TRBV28 to TRBJ2-2; 12 central nucleotides agree with TRBD2. At the junction V is shortened by 6 bases and J by 5 bases; bases outside the gene matches: 4. The CDR3, from cysteine to phenylalanine, totals 15 residues. Only the CDR3 portion is preserved as DNA: 45 bases, with reading frame beginning at the first base. CDR1 and CDR2 are read off the germline V gene as MDHEN and SYDVKM.